The entry below gives a single TCR beta chain sequence along with its context. The antigen is unknown. The data originate from a study of cytomegalovirus exposure and HLA in healthy donors. Study outcomes and limitations: Earlier analysis found most TCR beta V segments productive about 90% or about 30% of the time.

PCR was performed using 60 Vbeta and 13 Jbeta primers. Here immunoSEQ multiplex PCR was the method, and the copy in TCRdb shows in-frame clones only, minus some. The data show about 120,000 clones, about three fifths seen once. CDR1 and CDR2 from the germline V gene are SNHLY and FYNNEI. The CDR3 consists of 14 residues. Losses at the gene ends were 6 bases for V and 2 bases for J; bases not matched to a gene: 4. The receptor was derived from a woman aged 40 to 49 in good health and CMV-seropositive. The sample comprised PBMCs. The V gene is TRBV2, the J gene TRBJ2-7; 10 bases align to TRBD1. CDR3 protein: CASSVGQGAYEQYF. CDR3 sequence (DNA): TGTGCCAGCAGCGTTGGACAGGGGGCCTACGAGCAGTACTTC.